This TCR beta chain appears in the sequencing data of a study of blood T cell dynamics during melanoma immunotherapy. Study findings and constraints: Unlike progressors, later disease-control patients had W3 repertoires gaining clonality or diversity.

Each bulk PBMC sample had roughly 350 ng DNA loaded. The repertoire was sequenced with immunoSEQ multiplex PCR; TCRdb's copy has only in-frame clones and lacks some. The sample lists around 13,000 clones; about 86% were seen once. A note on this clone: Its antigen is unknown.

Time point here: pre-treatment baseline. V lost 0 bases to trimming and J lost 8 bases, with 13 bases between them. CDR1 LNHDA and CDR2 SQIVND come from the germline V gene (reference sequence). The CDR3 sequence is 14 residues long. The TCR sequence derives from a human donor with melanoma. The J gene is TRBJ1-2, the V gene TRBV19; D is undetermined. Specimen: blood, collected from a patient treated with checkpoint blockade. The CDR3 coding sequence is TGTGCCAGTAGTATAGACGACGCGGTGGGAGGCTACACCTTC. This encodes CASSIDDAVGGYTF.